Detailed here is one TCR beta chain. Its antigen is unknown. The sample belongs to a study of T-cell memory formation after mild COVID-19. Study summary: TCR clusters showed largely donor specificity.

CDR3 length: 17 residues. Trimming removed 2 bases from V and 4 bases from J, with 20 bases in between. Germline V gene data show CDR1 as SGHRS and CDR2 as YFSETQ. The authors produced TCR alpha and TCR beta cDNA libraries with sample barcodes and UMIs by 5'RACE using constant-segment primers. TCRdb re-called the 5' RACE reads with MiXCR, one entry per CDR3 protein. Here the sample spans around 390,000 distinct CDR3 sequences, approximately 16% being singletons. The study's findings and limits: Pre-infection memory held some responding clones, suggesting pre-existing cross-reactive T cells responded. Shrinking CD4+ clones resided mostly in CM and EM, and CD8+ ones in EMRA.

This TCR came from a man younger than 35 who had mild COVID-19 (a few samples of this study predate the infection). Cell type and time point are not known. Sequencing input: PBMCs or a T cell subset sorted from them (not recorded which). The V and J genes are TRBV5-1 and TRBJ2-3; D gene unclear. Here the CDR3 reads CASSLSPTRIGADTQYF. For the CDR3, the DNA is TGCGCCAGCAGCTTATCACCAACCCGGATAGGCGCAGATACGCAGTATTTT.